This entry lists 21 T cell receptor beta chains sequenced from one sample in a study of T cell responses to AZD1222 COVID-19 vaccine. The repertoire was sequenced with immunoSEQ multiplex PCR; TCRdb's copy has only in-frame clones and lacks some. The table shows around 65,000 clones, with around 81% occurring only once. The starting material was peripheral blood, obtained 28 days after the second AZD1222 dose. These receptors were taken from an adult who received the AZD1222 COVID-19 vaccine.

This clone has more than one count but fewer than ten. The chain recombines TRBV7-3 with TRBJ2-2; D unclear. This CDR3 region has 14 residues. Trimming removed 5 bases from V and 1 base from J, with 8 bases in between. Germline CDR1 reads SGHTA; CDR2 reads FQGTGA. The CDR3 sequence is CASSPVGNTGELFF. DNA of the CDR3: TGTGCCAGCAGCCCCGTAGGGAACACCGGGGAGCTGTTTTTT.

V gene TRBV13 combines with J gene TRBJ2-3, with 12 bases that match TRBD2. This CDR3 region has 16 residues. With 5 bases clipped from V and 3 bases from J, the junction kept 6 bases outside the gene matches. The germline CDR1 and CDR2 sequences are PRHDT and FYEKMQ (reference sequence). The CDR3 loop is CASSRRLAGDTDTQYF. In DNA, the CDR3 is TGTGCCAGCAGCCGCCGACTAGCGGGGGATACAGATACGCAGTATTTT.

The V call is TRBV28, the J call TRBJ2-2; the match to TRBD2 covers 9 bases. J was trimmed by 6 bases and V by 3 bases; bases with no gene match: 8. Germline V gives CDR1 MDHEN, CDR2 SYDVKM. The CDR3 has 16 amino acids. The CDR3 protein is CASSFVAGVVAGELFF. CDR3 in DNA: TGTGCCAGCAGTTTTGTAGCGGGAGTAGTGGCCGGGGAGCTGTTTTTT.

The chain uses TRBV15 and TRBJ2-2; D may be TRBD1 (6 bases). This CDR3 contains 16 residues. CDR1 LNHNV and CDR2 YYDKDF come from the germline V gene (reference sequence). Trimming pared 0 bases from V and 5 bases from J, leaving 13 bases between. CDR3 sequence reads: CATSRDRTGITGELFF. CDR3 DNA sequence: TGTGCCACCAGCAGAGATAGAACAGGGATAACCGGGGAGCTGTTTTTT.

Concerning this clone itself: Germline is not matched at one junction end, which may reflect a read error. V and J are TRBV7-7 and TRBJ2-2, with TRBD1 matching 9 bases. Germline V gene data show CDR1 as SSHAT and CDR2 as FNYEAQ (reference sequence). This CDR3 has 16 residues. The CDR3 DNA reads TGTGCTAGCAGCCCCGGACAGGGGCGGTACACCGGGGAGCTGTTTTTT. It codes for CASSPGQGRYTGELFF.

Only one count was recorded for this clone. The chain is built from TRBV12-3 or TRBV12-4 and TRBJ1-1, with D unresolved. V was shortened by 2 bases and J by 3 bases, with 7 bases between the two germline ends. The CDR3 covers 13 residues. CDR3 nucleotide sequence: TGTGCCAGCAGTTTAAAAGGTTACACTGAAGCTTTCTTT. Protein: CASSLKGYTEAFF.

V is TRBV27 and J is TRBJ2-7, with D possibly matching TRBD2 (6 bases). V lost 4 bases, J lost 1 base, and 8 bases lay in between. Germline-derived CDR1 and CDR2 are MNHEY and SMNVEV (reference sequence). The CDR3 loop spans 13 amino acids. The CDR3 nucleotides are TGTGCCAGCAGTTCGGGACTGTCCTACGAGCAGTACTTC. Translating it yields CASSSGLSYEQYF.

The chain links TRBV2 to TRBJ1-1; a possible D gene is TRBD1 (5 bases). The V gene's germline CDR1 is SNHLY and CDR2 FYNNEI. This CDR3 has 14 amino acids. V lost 6 bases and J lost 4, with 15 bases in between. The CDR3 spells CASSGDGSATEAFF. CDR3 coding DNA: TGTGCCAGCAGCGGGGACGGATCGGCCACTGAAGCTTTCTTT.

J is TRBJ2-1 and V is TRBV30; D is perhaps TRBD1 or TRBD2 (5 bases each). This CDR3 spans 14 amino acids. Deletions cut 4 bases from V and 6 bases from J, with 16 bases between. Germline V gives CDR1 GTSNPN, CDR2 SVGIG (reference sequence). CDR3 coding DNA: TGTGCCTGGACTGACACTTTTGGGGGCAATGAGCAGTTCTTC. It translates to CAWTDTFGGNEQFF. The full variable domain, with the rest looked up from reference TRBV30 and TRBJ2-1, is SQTIHQWPATLVQPVGSPLSLECTVEGTSNPNLYWYRQAAGRGLQLLFYSVGIGQISSEVPQNLSASRPQDRQFILSSKKLLLSDSGFYLCAWTDTFGGNEQFFGPGTRLTVL.

The chain is built from TRBV7-9 and TRBJ1-2; D is unclear. The CDR3 is 13 amino acids. Trimming cost V 1 base and J 7 bases, with 10 bases left between them. Germline V gene lookup returns CDR1 SEHNR and CDR2 FQNEAQ (reference sequence). CDR3 region: CASSLETSRGYTF. Here the CDR3 DNA reads TGTGCCAGCAGCTTAGAGACATCGCGTGGCTACACCTTC.

The rearrangement joins TRBV6-2 or TRBV6-3 to TRBJ2-7; 7 positions match TRBD1. The CDR3 contains 15 residues. From germline, CDR1 is MNHEY and CDR2 SVGEGT. Trimming cost V 6 bases and J 0 bases; bases outside gene matches: 8. The DNA of the CDR3 is TGTGCCAGCAGGCCTTGGACAGGCGGCTCCTACGAGCAGTACTTC. It encodes CASRPWTGGSYEQYF.

The V gene is TRBV7-3, the J gene TRBJ2-7, with D possibly being TRBD1 (5 bases). Trimming left V 6 bases short and J 5 bases short, with 11 bases between. Germline CDR1 SGHTA, CDR2 FQGTGA. The CDR3 covers 12 residues. CDR3 DNA sequence: TGTGCCAGCAGTGCAGGGTTCCACGAGCAGTACTTC. Amino acids: CASSAGFHEQYF.

The V and J genes are TRBV18 and TRBJ1-1; 10 bases are shared with TRBD1. The CDR3 extends over 12 amino acids. V was clipped by 8 bases and J by 8 bases; unmatched bases: 5. Germline-derived CDR1 and CDR2 are KGHSH and LQKENI. The CDR3 region has the DNA TGTGCCAGCACCGGACAGGGGGAGGAAGCTTTCTTT. Protein: CASTGQGEEAFF.

This chain joins TRBV18 and TRBJ1-6, with 9 bases matching TRBD1. The CDR3 is made up of 16 amino acids. CDR1 and CDR2 from the germline V gene are KGHSH and LQKENI. J lost 8 bases, V lost 5 bases, and 10 bases had no gene match. The CDR3 loop is CASSLQGAVSDSPLHF. CDR3 DNA sequence: TGTGCCAGCTCATTACAGGGGGCTGTCTCCGATTCACCCCTCCACTTT.

J is TRBJ2-1 and V is TRBV2; 9 bases fit TRBD2. V was pared by 6 bases and J by 3 bases, with 9 bases of the junction left unmatched. The CDR3 runs to 16 residues. Germline values: CDR1 SNHLY, CDR2 FYNNEI. In DNA form, the CDR3 reads TGTGCCAGCAGGCCCCTCGGTAGCGGGAGCTACAATGAGCAGTTCTTC. Amino acid sequence: CASRPLGSGSYNEQFF. Together with reference TRBV2 and TRBJ2-1, the CDR3 gives the full variable domain: EPEVTQTPSHQVTQMGQEVILRCVPISNHLYFYWYRQILGQKVEFLVSFYNNEISEKSEIFDDQFSVERPDGSNFTLKIRSTKLEDSAMYFCASRPLGSGSYNEQFFGPGTRLTVL.

This sequence joins TRBV9 and TRBJ2-3; 15 positions agree with TRBD2. The ends lost 4 bases at V and 2 bases at J; junction bases unmatched: 11. The CDR3 has 19 amino acids. Germline CDR1 is SGDLS and CDR2 is YYNGEE. CDR3 DNA sequence: TGTGCCAGCAGCTATACTGGGGGACTAGCGGGAGGATACACAGATACGCAGTATTTT. As protein: CASSYTGGLAGGYTDTQYF. The full variable domain, its missing parts supplied by reference TRBV9 and TRBJ2-3, is DSGVTQTPKHLITATGQRVTLRCSPRSGDLSVYWYQQSLDQGLQFLIQYYNGEERAKGNILERFSAQQFPDLHSELNLSSLELGDSALYFCASSYTGGLAGGYTDTQYFGPGTRLTVL.

The chain has TRBV7-9 and TRBJ1-5; D uncertain. This CDR3 has 14 residues. Between the trimmed V and J ends, which lost 1 base and 2 bases, there was a span of 6 bases. Germline CDR1 SEHNR, CDR2 FQNEAQ (reference sequence). CDR3 amino acids: CASSLGRGNQPQHF. Written as DNA, the CDR3 is TGTGCCAGCAGCTTAGGGCGGGGCAATCAGCCCCAGCATTTT.

The rearrangement uses TRBV20-1 and TRBJ2-7, with D possibly being TRBD1 (6 bases). Looked up from germline, CDR1 is DFQATT and CDR2 is SNEGSKA (reference sequence). This CDR3 comprises 15 residues. The ends were cut back, 3 bases at V and 1 base at J, with 16 bases in the middle. The CDR3 region is CSASPMQGSSYEQYF. The CDR3 nucleotides are TGCAGTGCTAGTCCTATGCAGGGGAGTTCCTACGAGCAGTACTTC.

This clone was counted a few times. The chain joins TRBV10-2 to TRBJ1-2; TRBD1 matches 8 bases. The germline V gene encodes CDR1 WSHSY and CDR2 SAAADI. V shed 4 bases, J shed 4 bases, and the junction held 11 bases outside the gene matches. The CDR3 is 16 residues long. The CDR3 here is CASSAEAGGYGYGYTF. Written as DNA, the CDR3 is TGCGCCAGCAGTGCAGAGGCAGGGGGCTACGGCTATGGCTACACCTTC.

The chain is built from TRBV19 and TRBJ1-5; TRBD1 aligns across 12 bases. With V trimmed by 7 bases and J by 0 bases, 10 bases remained unmatched. Germline V gene lookup returns CDR1 LNHDA and CDR2 SQIVND (reference sequence). The CDR3 loop spans 18 amino acids. The CDR3 loop reads CASKGGTGGFTSNQPQHF. Here the CDR3 DNA reads TGTGCCAGTAAGGGGGGGACAGGGGGCTTCACTAGCAATCAGCCCCAGCATTTT.

The CDR3 DNA sequence: TGTGCCAGCAGTTTCGGGGGGGGTGTCAAGTTCTTC. Its protein product is CASSFGGGVKFF. The rearrangement joins TRBV27 to TRBJ2-1; TRBD2 matches 8 bases. Germline V gives CDR1 MNHEY, CDR2 SMNVEV (reference sequence). Trimming cost V 3 bases and J 14 bases; bases outside gene matches: 6. The CDR3 extends over 12 amino acids.